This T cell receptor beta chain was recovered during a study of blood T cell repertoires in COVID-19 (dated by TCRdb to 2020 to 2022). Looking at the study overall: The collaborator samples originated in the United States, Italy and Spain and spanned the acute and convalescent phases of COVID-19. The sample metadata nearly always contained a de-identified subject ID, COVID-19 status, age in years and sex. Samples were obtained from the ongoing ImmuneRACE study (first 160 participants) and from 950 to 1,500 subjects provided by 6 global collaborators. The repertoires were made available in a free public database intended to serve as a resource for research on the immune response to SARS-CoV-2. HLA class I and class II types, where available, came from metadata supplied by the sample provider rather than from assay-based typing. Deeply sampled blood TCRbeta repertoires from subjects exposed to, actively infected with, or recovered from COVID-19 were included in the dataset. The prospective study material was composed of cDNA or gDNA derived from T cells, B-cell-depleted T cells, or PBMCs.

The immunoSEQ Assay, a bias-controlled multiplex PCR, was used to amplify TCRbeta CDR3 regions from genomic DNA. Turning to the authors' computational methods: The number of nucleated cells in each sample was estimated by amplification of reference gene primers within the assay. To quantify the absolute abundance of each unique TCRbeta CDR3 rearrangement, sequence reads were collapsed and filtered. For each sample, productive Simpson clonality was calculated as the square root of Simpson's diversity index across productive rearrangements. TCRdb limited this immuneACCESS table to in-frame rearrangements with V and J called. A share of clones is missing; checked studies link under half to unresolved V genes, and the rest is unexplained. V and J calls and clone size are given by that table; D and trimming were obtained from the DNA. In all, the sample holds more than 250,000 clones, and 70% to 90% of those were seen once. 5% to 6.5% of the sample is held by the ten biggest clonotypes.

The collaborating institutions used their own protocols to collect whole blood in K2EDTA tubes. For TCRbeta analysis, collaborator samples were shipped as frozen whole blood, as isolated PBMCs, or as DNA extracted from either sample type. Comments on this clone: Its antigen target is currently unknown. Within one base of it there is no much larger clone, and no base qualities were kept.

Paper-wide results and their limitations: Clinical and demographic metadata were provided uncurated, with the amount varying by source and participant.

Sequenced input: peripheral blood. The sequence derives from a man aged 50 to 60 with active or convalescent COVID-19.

The nucleotides read TGTGCCAGCAGTTTAGGGACAGGGGGCAGGAATGAGCAGTTCTTC. This gives the protein CASSLGTGGRNEQFF. The rearranged chain carries TRBV27 and TRBJ2-1; 12 central bases correspond to TRBD1. From V the trimming removes 2 bases and from J it removes 7 bases, while the gene matches leave 3 bases of the junction unaccounted for. The CDR3 starts with the cysteine, ends with the phenylalanine, and has 15 residues. Kept here is only the CDR3 DNA, which spans 45 bases and is read in frame from base 1. The germline V gene encodes CDR1 MNHEY and CDR2 SMNVEV (reference sequence).